The rows below give T cell receptor beta chains drawn from one sample of a study of T cells in Graves' hyperthyroidism and ophthalmopathy. Using its own MiXCR run on the multiplex PCR reads, TCRdb lists one record per CDR3 protein. The table lists approximately 700,000 distinct CDR3 sequences, about 16% of them singletons. What was sequenced was blood. Every receptor here comes from a man aged 18 to 35 with Graves' hyperthyroidism. CDR3s include the opening cysteine and the closing phenylalanine or tryptophan. Fields, in order: J gene, D gene, V gene, CDR3 length, clone size, CDR3 DNA, CDR3 protein. D genes are given only for firm matches. Clone size is shown for a subset of rows, as once, few, many or a class of expanded clone.

TRBJ1-4 TRBD1 TRBV15 16 - TGTGCCACCAGCGGAGCAAGAGACAGGGGGCGGGAAAAACTGTTTTTT CATSGARDRGREKLFF
TRBJ2-5 TRBD2 TRBV15 14 - TGTGCCACCGGGAAGGGCGGGAGACTGGAGACCCAGTACTTC CATGKGGRLETQYF
TRBJ2-1 TRBD2 TRBV4-1 13 - TGCGCCAGCAGCCAAATTAGCGGGATCGAGCAGTTCTTC CASSQISGIEQFF
TRBJ1-1 - TRBV7-6 13 - TGTGCCAGCAGCCCGGGTTCAGCCACTGAAGCTTTCTTT CASSPGSATEAFF
TRBJ2-1 - TRBV20-1 15 few TGCAGTGCGATTACAAACCAGGGGTCCTACAATGAGCAGTTCTTC CSAITNQGSYNEQFF
TRBJ1-1 - TRBV7-9 15 - TGTGCCAGCAGACCGAAAGAGAGAGTCTCCACTGAAGCTTTCTTT CASRPKERVSTEAFF
TRBJ1-4 - TRBV7-9 15 - TGTGCCAGCAGCCGAACAGGGAATACACCTAAAAAACTGTTTTTT CASSRTGNTPKKLFF
TRBJ1-2 TRBD1 TRBV20-1 13 many TGCAGTGCGAGGGACAGCCCGGGGAGGAGCTACACCTTC CSARDSPGRSYTF
TRBJ2-1 TRBD2 TRBV19 15 - TGTGCCAGTAGTATTAGCGGGAGTGGATTCGATGAGCAGTTCTTC CASSISGSGFDEQFF
TRBJ2-7 - TRBV6-1 14 many TGTGCCAGCAGTGAAGGCGGGACTTCCTACGAGCAGTACTTC CASSEGGTSYEQYF
TRBJ2-1 - TRBV11-2 17 many TGTGCCAGCAGCTTAGGACGTGGGGGCCCCTTCTACAATGAGCAGTTCTTC CASSLGRGGPFYNEQFF
TRBJ2-5 - TRBV29-1 11 many TGCAGCCTGTTGGCGGGGGAGACCCAGTACTTC CSLLAGETQYF
TRBJ2-1 TRBD2 TRBV4-1 22 - TGCGCCAGCAGCCCGGAAGGCGGGGCGGCTAGCGGGAGGGCTTCGGTTTTCAATGAGCAGTTCTTC CASSPEGGAASGRASVFNEQFF
TRBJ2-1 TRBD2 TRBV5-1 15 - TGCGCCACCAGGCCCTCTGTGCTAGCGGGAGGAAAGCAGTTCTTC CATRPSVLAGGKQFF
TRBJ1-6 - TRBV20-1 15 - TGCAGTGCTAGAGATCTTGTCGTCGATAATTCACCCCTCCACTTT CSARDLVVDNSPLHF
TRBJ1-4 - TRBV28 13 many TGTGCCAGCAGTTGGGGCCAGGATGAAAAACTGTTTTTT CASSWGQDEKLFF
TRBJ2-5 - TRBV6-1 14 - TGTGCCAGCAGCCCACTAGGTGGAGGAGAGGCCCAGTACTTC CASSPLGGGEAQYF
TRBJ2-5 - TRBV28 12 few TGTGCCAGCAGTTTTGGGCCAAGGGGGGGGTACTTC CASSFGPRGGYF
TRBJ2-1 - TRBV7-9 12 many TGTGCCAGCAGCCCGGACCTAGTTGAGCAGTTCTTC CASSPDLVEQFF
TRBJ1-1 - TRBV28 15 few TGTGCCAGCAGTCTTCCTTCGGAGGCGACAACTGAAGCTTCCTTT CASSLPSEATTEASF
TRBJ2-5 TRBD1 TRBV5-1 14 few TGCGCCAGCAGTAAGCGCAGGGGGCGAGAGACCCAGTACTTC CASSKRRGRETQYF
TRBJ1-3 - TRBV5-5 15 - TGTGCCAGCAGCCCAGGACGCTTAGGTGGAACAGCTGTATATTTT CASSPGRLGGTAVYF
TRBJ2-1 - TRBV10-3 14 - TGTGCCATTAAAGTAGCCTTAGCGTACAATGAGCAGTTCTTC CAIKVALAYNEQFF